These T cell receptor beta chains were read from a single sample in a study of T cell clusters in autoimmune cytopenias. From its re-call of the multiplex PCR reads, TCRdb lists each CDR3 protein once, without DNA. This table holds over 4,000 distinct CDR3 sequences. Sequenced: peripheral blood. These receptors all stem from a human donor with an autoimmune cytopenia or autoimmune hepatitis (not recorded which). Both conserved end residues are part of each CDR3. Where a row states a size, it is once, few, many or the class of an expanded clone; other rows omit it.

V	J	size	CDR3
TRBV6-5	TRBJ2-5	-	CASSPSGGQVETQYF
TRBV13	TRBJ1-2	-	CAISGDLNYGYTF
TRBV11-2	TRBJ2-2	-	CASSFGLAGAGELFF
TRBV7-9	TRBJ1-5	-	CASSYAQGNQPQHF
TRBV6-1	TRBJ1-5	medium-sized	CASSGGQAGRQPQHF
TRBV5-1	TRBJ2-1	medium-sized	CASSTQGAEQFF
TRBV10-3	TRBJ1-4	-	CAISEAGSGEKLFF
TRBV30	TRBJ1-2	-	CASSTPIYYGYTF
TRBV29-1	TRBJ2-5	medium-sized	CSVAPPGLGGTQYF
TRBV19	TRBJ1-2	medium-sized	CASSISSGDSYGYTF
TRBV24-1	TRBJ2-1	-	CATSVDNEQFF
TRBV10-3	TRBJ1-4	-	CAISAGGQNEKLFF
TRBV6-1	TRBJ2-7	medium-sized	CASSEGTGSEQYF
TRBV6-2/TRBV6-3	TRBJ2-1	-	CASSPGWRGYNEQFF
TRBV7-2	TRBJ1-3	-	CASSLRGDSGNTIYF
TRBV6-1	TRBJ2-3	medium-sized	CASSSGLAGRTDTQYF
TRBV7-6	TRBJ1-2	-	CASSFGGPISGYTF
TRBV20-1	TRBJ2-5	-	CSAPRPGTQETQYF
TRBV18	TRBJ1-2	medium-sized	CASSPGRVDGYTF
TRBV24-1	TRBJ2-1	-	CATSAAGPYNEQFF
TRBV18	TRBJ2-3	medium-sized	CASSPVGRQGGDTQYF
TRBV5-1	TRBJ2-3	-	CASSSSGTSGGTDTQYF
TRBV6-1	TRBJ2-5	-	CAISGPSRGETQYF
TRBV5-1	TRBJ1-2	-	CASSYQGYGYTF
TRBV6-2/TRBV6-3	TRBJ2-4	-	CASSLTQGGAAKNIQYF
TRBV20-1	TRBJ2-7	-	CSAPGTGESEQYF
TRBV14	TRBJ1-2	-	CASSQQTGSGGYTF
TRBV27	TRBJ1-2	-	CASSLGTGGAPGGYTF
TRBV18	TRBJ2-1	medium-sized	CASSPLGQGDYNEQFF
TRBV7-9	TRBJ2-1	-	CASSQRGQPYNEQFF
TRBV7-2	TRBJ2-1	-	CASSLFGNYNEQFF
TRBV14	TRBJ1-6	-	CASSLRDIYSPLHF
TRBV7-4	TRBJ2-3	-	CASSSGTSQTTDTQYF
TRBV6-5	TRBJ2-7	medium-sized	CASSMTGRAYEQYF
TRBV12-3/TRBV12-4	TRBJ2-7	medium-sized	CASSFGTYEQYF
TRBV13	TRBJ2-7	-	CASSLDRSPYEQYF
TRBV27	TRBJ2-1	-	CASWGNYEQFF
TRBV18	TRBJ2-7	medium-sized	CASSGQSDEQYF
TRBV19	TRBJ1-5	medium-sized	CASSIEWADYISQPQHF
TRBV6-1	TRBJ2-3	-	CASSYFRSTDTQYF
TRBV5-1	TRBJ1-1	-	CASSLGTYTEAFF
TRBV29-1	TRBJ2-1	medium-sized	CSVGGQSGNEQFF
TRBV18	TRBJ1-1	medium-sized	CASSPQGENTEAFF
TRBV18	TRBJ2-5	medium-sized	CASSPQGSQPQETQYF
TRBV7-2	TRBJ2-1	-	CASSLAPGLAGGLNNEQFF
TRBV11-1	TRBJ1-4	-	CASSGGHTGEKLFF
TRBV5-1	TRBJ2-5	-	CASSLDLRPNRLETQYF
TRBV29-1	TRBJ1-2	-	CSVTPGGGYTF
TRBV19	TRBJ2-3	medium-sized	CASSAAGGDTQYF
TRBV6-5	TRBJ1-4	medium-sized	CASSYTGQGREKLFF
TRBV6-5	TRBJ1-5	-	CASGWDQPQHF